This is a list of T cell receptor beta chains from one sample in a study of shared clonotypes between healthy human individuals. Profiling relied on immunoSEQ multiplex PCR, and the TCRdb table lists in-frame clones only, not all of them. The repertoire holds hundreds of thousands of clones, with around 81% as singletons. What was sequenced was PBMCs. The receptors here all came from a woman in her 40s in good health. Some clones in this sample may be carry-over from other donors' samples. Both conserved end residues are part of each CDR3. Each record gives: CDR3 length, J gene, V gene, CDR3 protein.

13	TRBJ2-7	TRBV2	CASGEGGWYEQYF
15	TRBJ1-1	TRBV10-3	CAMADMTGPNTEAFF
13	TRBJ2-3	TRBV5-1	CASSLGATDTQYF
15	TRBJ2-2	TRBV5-1	CASGPGQVYTGELFF
15	TRBJ1-1	TRBV10-2	CASSDGDSRGTEAFF
13	TRBJ1-1	TRBV7-3	CASSLWVNTEAFF
14	TRBJ2-7	TRBV7-2	CASSLGLGSYEQYF
14	TRBJ1-5	TRBV10-2	CANSESGGVQPQHF
14	TRBJ2-7	TRBV18	CASSPRRDSYEQYF
12	TRBJ2-1	TRBV6-6	CASSYPRESQFF
11	TRBJ2-7	TRBV25-1	CASSEGPCVYF
15	TRBJ1-2	TRBV5-1	CASSLEGVTNYGYTF
17	TRBJ1-1	TRBV11-2	CASSLNPTPQGGSGAFF
14	TRBJ1-2	TRBV19	CASSITGTGYGYTF
15	TRBJ2-7	TRBV27	CASSLSENYLYEQYF
17	TRBJ2-1	TRBV29-1	CSVVGVRQESSYNEQFF
12	TRBJ2-1	TRBV10-2	CASSESRVEQFF
16	TRBJ2-6	TRBV28	CASSIRGFSGANVLTF
14	TRBJ2-7	TRBV2	CASSTGTGSYEQYF
19	TRBJ2-1	TRBV18	CASSPSGTRDGSSYNEQFF
13	TRBJ2-7	TRBV7-2	CASSSPPAGEQYF
15	TRBJ1-2	TRBV2	CASTPGTQPGYGYTF
14	TRBJ2-1	TRBV5-1	CASSPGTSHNEQFF
17	TRBJ2-2	TRBV9	CASSVVDAGFLAGELFF
13	TRBJ1-2	TRBV10-3	CAITGQGAYGYTF
19	TRBJ2-6	TRBV18	CASSPGRASSYSGANVLTF
18	TRBJ2-2	TRBV18	CASSATQLTATNTGELFF
15	TRBJ1-5	TRBV6-5	CASSWDRNSNQPQHF
14	TRBJ1-5	TRBV19	CASSISTYNQPQHF
15	TRBJ1-3	TRBV6-1	CASSARGSGGNTIYF
16	TRBJ2-3	TRBV6-5	CASSSLAGGPTDTQYF
13	TRBJ2-3	TRBV7-7	CASSRDLRDTQYF
15	TRBJ1-3	TRBV30	CAWSPGTISGNTIYF
13	TRBJ1-2	TRBV5-1	CASSLESVRGYTF
14	TRBJ1-2	TRBV6-5	CASSYSVLEYGYTF
11	TRBJ1-4	TRBV28	CASSPWTELFF
14	TRBJ1-1	TRBV10-3	CAISEKDRETEAFF
13	TRBJ1-1	TRBV30	CAWRPGENTEAFF
12	TRBJ1-2	TRBV30	CAWSETGYGYTF
16	TRBJ2-1	TRBV7-8	CASSPPSGVVGNEQFF
15	TRBJ2-5	TRBV2	CASSLRTGGQETQYF
12	-	TRBV7-9	CATNRGDYEQYF
14	TRBJ2-5	TRBV5-5	CASSLEGLVGTQYF
16	TRBJ2-7	TRBV5-1	CASSLGTSGISYEQYF
15	TRBJ2-3	TRBV5-4	CASSLPLASTDTQYF
14	TRBJ2-5	TRBV7-2	CASSRSGTQETQYF
15	TRBJ1-5	TRBV6-5	CASSRQRNSNQPQHF
14	TRBJ2-1	TRBV11-2	CASSLGGLAVEQFF
13	TRBJ2-5	TRBV29-1	CSVDRQIQETQYF
15	TRBJ2-7	TRBV11-2	CASSPGGGTTYEQYF